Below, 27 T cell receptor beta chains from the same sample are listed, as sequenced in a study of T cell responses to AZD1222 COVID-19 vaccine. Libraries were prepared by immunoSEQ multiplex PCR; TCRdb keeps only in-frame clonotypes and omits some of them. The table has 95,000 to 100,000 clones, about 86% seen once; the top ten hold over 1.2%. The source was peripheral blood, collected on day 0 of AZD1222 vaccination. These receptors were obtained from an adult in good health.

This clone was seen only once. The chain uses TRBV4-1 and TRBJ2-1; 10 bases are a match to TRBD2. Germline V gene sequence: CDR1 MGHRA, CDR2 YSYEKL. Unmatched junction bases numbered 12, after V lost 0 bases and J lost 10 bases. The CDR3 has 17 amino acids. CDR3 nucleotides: TGCGCCAGCAGCCAAGAGGGGGTGGCTAGCGGGAGTCCGGAGCAGTTCTTC. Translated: CASSQEGVASGSPEQFF.

In nucleotides, the CDR3 is TGTGCCAGTGGGAGGGAACAGCCCCAGCATTTT. Translating gives CASGREQPQHF. The chain joins TRBV19 to TRBJ1-5; D is uncertain. The CDR3 runs 11 residues. Germline CDR1 is LNHDA and CDR2 is SQIVND (reference sequence). V lost 8 bases and J lost 7, with 9 bases in between.

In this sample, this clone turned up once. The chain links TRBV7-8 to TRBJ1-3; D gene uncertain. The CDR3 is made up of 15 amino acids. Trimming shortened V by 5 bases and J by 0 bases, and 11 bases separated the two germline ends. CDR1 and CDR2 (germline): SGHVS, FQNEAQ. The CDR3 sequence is CASSTGYISGNTIYF. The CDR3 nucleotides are TGTGCCAGCAGCACGGGATATATCTCTGGAAACACCATATATTTT.

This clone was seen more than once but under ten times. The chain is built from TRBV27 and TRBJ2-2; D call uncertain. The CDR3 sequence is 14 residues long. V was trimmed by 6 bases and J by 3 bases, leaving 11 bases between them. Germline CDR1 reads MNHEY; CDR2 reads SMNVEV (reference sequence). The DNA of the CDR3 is TGTGCCAGCAGCCATCGGAGATACACCGGGGAGCTGTTTTTT. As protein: CASSHRRYTGELFF.

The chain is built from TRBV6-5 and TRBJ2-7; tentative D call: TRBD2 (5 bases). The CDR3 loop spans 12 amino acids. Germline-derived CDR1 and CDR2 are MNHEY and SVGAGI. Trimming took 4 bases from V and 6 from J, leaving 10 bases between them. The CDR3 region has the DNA TGTGCCAGCAGTTCTCCCGGGGTCGAGCAGTACTTC. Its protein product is CASSSPGVEQYF.

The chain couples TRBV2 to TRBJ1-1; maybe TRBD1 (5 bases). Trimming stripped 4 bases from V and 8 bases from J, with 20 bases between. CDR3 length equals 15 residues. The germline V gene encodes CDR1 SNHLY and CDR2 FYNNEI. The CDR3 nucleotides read TGTGCCAGCAGTGTAGCCCAGCAGGGATTCTCGGAAGCTTTCTTT. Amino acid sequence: CASSVAQQGFSEAFF.

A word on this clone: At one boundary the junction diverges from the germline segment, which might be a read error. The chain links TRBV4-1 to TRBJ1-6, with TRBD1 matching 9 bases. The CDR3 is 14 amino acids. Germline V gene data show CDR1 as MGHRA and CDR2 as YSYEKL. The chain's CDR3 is CASNQQGANSPLHF. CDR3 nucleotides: TGCGCCAGCAACCAACAGGGGGCTAATTCACCCCTCCACTTT.

CDR3: CASSHLGGQPQHF. In DNA, the CDR3 is TGTGCCAGCAGCCATTTAGGGGGTCAGCCCCAGCATTTT. This sequence joins TRBV3-1 (or the pseudogene TRBV3-2) and TRBJ1-5, with a possible D match to TRBD1 (6 bases). The V gene's germline CDR1 is LGHDT and CDR2 YNNKEL (reference sequence). The length of the CDR3 is 13 residues. V lost 3 bases and J 6 bases, leaving 9 bases between the germline ends.

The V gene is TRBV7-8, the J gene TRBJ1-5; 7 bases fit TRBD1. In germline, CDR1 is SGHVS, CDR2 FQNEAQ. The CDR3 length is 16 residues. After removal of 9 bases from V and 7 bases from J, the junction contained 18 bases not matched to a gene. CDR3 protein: CASSTPSSGGPQPQHF. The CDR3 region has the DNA TGTGCCAGTTCAACGCCATCGTCAGGGGGGCCCCAGCCCCAGCATTTT.

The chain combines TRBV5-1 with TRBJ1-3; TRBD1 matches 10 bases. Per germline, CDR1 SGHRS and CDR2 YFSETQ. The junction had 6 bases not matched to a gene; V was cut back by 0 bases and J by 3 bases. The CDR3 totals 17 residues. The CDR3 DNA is TGCGCCAGCAGCTTGGATATGACAGGGGGCTTTGGAAACACCATATATTTT. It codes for CASSLDMTGGFGNTIYF.

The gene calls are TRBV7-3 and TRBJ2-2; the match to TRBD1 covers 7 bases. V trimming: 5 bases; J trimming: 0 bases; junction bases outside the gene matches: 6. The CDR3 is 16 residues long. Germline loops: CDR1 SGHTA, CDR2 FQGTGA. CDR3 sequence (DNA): TGTGCCAGCAGCCAGAGAGGGGGCGCGAACACCGGGGAGCTGTTTTTT. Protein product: CASSQRGGANTGELFF. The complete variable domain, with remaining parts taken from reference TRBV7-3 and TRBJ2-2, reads GAGVSQTPSNKVTEKGKYVELRCDPISGHTALYWYRQSLGQGPEFLIYFQGTGAADDSGLPNDRFFAVRPEGSVSTLKIQRTERGDSAVYLCASSQRGGANTGELFFGEGSRLTVL.

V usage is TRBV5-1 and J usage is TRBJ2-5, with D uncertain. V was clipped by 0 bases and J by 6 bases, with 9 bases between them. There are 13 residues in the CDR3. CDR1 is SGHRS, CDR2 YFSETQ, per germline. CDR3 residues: CASSLADRKTQYF. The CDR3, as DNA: TGCGCCAGCAGCTTGGCCGATAGGAAGACCCAGTACTTC.

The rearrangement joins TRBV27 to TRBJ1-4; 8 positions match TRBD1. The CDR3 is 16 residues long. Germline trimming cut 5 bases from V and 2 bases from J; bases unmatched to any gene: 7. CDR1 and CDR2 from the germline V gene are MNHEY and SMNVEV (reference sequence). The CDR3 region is CASSPGTGGTNEKLFF. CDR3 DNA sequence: TGTGCCAGCAGTCCTGGGACAGGAGGGACTAATGAAAAACTGTTTTTT.

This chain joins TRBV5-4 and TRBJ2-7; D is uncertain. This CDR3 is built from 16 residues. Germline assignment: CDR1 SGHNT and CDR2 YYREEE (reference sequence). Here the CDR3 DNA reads TGTGCGACCAAAACCTACGGCCAGGAAAGCTCCTACGAGCAGTACTTC. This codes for CATKTYGQESSYEQYF.

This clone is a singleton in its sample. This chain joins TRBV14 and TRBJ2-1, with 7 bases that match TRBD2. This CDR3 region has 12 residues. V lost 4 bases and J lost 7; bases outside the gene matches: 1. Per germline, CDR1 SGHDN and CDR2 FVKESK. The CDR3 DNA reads TGTGCCAGCAGCCCAGCGGGGAATGAGCAGTTCTTC. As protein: CASSPAGNEQFF.

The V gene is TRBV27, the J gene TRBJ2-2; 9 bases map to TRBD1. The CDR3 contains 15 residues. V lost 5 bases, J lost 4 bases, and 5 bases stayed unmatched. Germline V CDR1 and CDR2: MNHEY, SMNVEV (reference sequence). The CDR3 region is CASSVTGGSTGELFF. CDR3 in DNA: TGTGCCAGCAGTGTCACAGGGGGCTCCACCGGGGAGCTGTTTTTT.

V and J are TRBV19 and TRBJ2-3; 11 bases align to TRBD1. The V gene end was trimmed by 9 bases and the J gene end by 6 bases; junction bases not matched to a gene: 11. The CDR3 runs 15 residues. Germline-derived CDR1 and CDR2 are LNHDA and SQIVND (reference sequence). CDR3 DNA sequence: TGTGCCAGCTCCCAGGAAGGACAGGGGGCTGATACGCAGTATTTT. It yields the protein CASSQEGQGADTQYF.

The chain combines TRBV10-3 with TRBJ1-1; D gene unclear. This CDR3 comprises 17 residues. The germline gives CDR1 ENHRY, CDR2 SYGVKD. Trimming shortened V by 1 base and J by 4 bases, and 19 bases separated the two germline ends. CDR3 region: CAISEFAEQFVSTEAFF. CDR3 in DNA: TGTGCCATCAGTGAGTTCGCGGAACAATTCGTGAGCACTGAAGCTTTCTTT.

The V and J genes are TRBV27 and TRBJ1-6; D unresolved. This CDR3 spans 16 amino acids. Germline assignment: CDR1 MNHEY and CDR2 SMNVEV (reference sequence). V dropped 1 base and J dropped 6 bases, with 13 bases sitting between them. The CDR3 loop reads CASSLLGFGGNSPLHF. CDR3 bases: TGTGCCAGCAGTTTATTGGGTTTCGGTGGTAATTCACCCCTCCACTTT.

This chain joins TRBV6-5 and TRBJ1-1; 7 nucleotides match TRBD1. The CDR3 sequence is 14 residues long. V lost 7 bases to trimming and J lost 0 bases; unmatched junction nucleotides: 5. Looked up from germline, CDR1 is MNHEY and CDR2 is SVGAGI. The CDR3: CASTLGQVNTEAFF. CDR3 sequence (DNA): TGTGCCAGCACCCTAGGACAGGTGAACACTGAAGCTTTCTTT.

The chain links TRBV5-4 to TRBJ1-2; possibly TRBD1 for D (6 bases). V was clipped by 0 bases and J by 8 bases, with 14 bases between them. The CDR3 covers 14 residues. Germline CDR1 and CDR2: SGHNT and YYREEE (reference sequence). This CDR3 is CASSLGGGTGGYTF. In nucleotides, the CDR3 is TGTGCCAGCAGCTTGGGAGGGGGAACAGGCGGCTACACCTTC.

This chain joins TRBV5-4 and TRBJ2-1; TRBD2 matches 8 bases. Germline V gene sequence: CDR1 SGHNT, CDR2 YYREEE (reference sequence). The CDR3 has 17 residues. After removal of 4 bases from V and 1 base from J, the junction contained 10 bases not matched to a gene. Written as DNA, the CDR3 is TGTGCCAGCAGCACACCGGGGGGGCGGGCTTCCTACAATGAGCAGTTCTTC. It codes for CASSTPGGRASYNEQFF.

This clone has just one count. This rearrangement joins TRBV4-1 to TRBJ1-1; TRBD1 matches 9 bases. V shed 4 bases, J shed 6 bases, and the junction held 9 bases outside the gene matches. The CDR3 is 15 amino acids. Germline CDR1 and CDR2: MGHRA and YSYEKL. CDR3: CASSRRTGANAEAFF. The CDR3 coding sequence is TGCGCCAGCAGCCGTCGGACAGGGGCAAACGCTGAAGCTTTCTTT.

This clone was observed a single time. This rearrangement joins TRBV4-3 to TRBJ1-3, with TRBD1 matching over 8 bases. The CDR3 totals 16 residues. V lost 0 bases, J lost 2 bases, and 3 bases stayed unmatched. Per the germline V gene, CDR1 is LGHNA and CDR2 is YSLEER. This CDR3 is CASSQDLTGAGNTIYF. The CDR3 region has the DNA TGCGCCAGCAGCCAAGATTTGACAGGGGCTGGAAACACCATATATTTT.

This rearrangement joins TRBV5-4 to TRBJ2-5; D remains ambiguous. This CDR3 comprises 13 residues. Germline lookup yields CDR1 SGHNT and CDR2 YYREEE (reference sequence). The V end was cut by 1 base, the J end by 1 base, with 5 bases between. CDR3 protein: CASSLLAQETQYF. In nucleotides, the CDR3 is TGTGCCAGCAGCTTGTTAGCCCAAGAGACCCAGTACTTC. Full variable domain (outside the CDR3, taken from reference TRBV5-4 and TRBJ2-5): ETGVTQSPTHLIKTRGQQVTLRCSSQSGHNTVSWYQQALGQGPQFIFQYYREEENGRGNFPPRFSGLQFPNYSSELNVNALELDDSALYLCASSLLAQETQYFGPGTRLLVL.

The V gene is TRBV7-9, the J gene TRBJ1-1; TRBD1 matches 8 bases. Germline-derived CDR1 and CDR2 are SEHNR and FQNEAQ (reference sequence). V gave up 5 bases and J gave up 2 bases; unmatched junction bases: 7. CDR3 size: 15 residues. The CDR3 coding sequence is TGTGCCAGCAGCCTCAGTCAGGGGGCAAACACTGAAGCTTTCTTT. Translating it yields CASSLSQGANTEAFF.

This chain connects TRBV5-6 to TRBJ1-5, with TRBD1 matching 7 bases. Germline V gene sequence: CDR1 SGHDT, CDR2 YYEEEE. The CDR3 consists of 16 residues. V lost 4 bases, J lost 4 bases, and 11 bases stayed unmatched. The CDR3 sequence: CASSQTGVYGNQPQHF. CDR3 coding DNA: TGTGCCAGCAGCCAAACAGGGGTTTATGGTAATCAGCCCCAGCATTTT.